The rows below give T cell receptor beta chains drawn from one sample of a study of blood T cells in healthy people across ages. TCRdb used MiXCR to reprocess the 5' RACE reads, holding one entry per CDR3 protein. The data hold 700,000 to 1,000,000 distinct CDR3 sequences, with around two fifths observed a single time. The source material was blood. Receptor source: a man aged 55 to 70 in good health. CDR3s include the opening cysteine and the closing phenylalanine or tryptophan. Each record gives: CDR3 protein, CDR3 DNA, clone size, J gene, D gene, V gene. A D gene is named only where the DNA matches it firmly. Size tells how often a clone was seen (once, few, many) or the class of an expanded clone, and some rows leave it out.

cdr3_aa: CATSRPLGTGGTDTQYF; cdr3_nt: TGTGCCACCAGCAGACCTCTAGGGACAGGGGGCACAGATACGCAGTATTTT; clone_size: NA; j_call: TRBJ2-3; d_call: TRBD1; v_call: TRBV15
cdr3_aa: CASSLLGGSEAFF; cdr3_nt: TGTGCCAGCAGTTTATTAGGGGGTAGTGAAGCTTTCTTT; clone_size: few; j_call: TRBJ1-1; d_call: NA; v_call: TRBV12-3/TRBV12-4
cdr3_aa: CASSEFRRQGYEQYF; cdr3_nt: TGTGCCAGCAGTGAATTTCGTAGACAGGGGTACGAGCAGTACTTC; clone_size: few; j_call: TRBJ2-7; d_call: TRBD1; v_call: TRBV6-1
cdr3_aa: CASSLAVGTDTQYF; cdr3_nt: TGTGCCAGCAGTTTAGCCGTCGGCACAGATACGCAGTATTTT; clone_size: NA; j_call: TRBJ2-3; d_call: NA; v_call: TRBV12-3/TRBV12-4
cdr3_aa: CASSLKHPSYNSPLHF; cdr3_nt: TGTGCCAGCAGTTTAAAGCACCCCTCCTATAATTCACCCCTCCACTTT; clone_size: NA; j_call: TRBJ1-6; d_call: NA; v_call: TRBV27
cdr3_aa: CASSSGNTDTQYF; cdr3_nt: TGTGCCAGCAGCAGCGGAAACACAGATACGCAGTATTTT; clone_size: once; j_call: TRBJ2-3; d_call: NA; v_call: TRBV6-4
cdr3_aa: CASSPWLAGVPTDTQYF; cdr3_nt: TGTGCCAGCTCACCATGGCTAGCGGGGGTACCCACAGATACGCAGTATTTT; clone_size: NA; j_call: TRBJ2-3; d_call: TRBD2; v_call: TRBV18
cdr3_aa: CASSRGSTREKLFF; cdr3_nt: TGCGCCAGCAGCCGTGGATCCACACGTGAAAAACTGTTTTTT; clone_size: NA; j_call: TRBJ1-4; d_call: NA; v_call: TRBV5-1
cdr3_aa: CSADGQKNIQYF; cdr3_nt: TGCAGTGCTGACGGACAGAAAAACATTCAGTACTTC; clone_size: NA; j_call: TRBJ2-4; d_call: NA; v_call: TRBV20-1
cdr3_aa: CASSYPFGGAVYEQYF; cdr3_nt: TGTGCCAGCAGCTACCCGTTCGGGGGGGCTGTTTATGAGCAGTACTTC; clone_size: NA; j_call: TRBJ2-7; d_call: TRBD2; v_call: TRBV7-4
cdr3_aa: CASSAMEVGVLFF; cdr3_nt: TGTGCCAGCAGTGCCATGGAGGTCGGCGTCTTGTTCTTC; clone_size: once; j_call: TRBJ2-1; d_call: NA; v_call: TRBV12-3/TRBV12-4
cdr3_aa: CASSLGLAGVKGSYEQYF; cdr3_nt: TGCGCCAGCAGCTTGGGTCTAGCGGGGGTTAAGGGGTCCTACGAGCAGTACTTC; clone_size: few; j_call: TRBJ2-7; d_call: TRBD2; v_call: TRBV5-1
cdr3_aa: CAISESISNYGYTF; cdr3_nt: TGTGCCATCAGTGAGTCGATTTCCAACTATGGCTACACCTTC; clone_size: NA; j_call: TRBJ1-2; d_call: NA; v_call: TRBV10-3
cdr3_aa: CASSLVFLNSPLHF; cdr3_nt: TGTGCCAGCAGCTTAGTGTTCCTTAATTCACCCCTCCACTTT; clone_size: few; j_call: TRBJ1-6; d_call: NA; v_call: TRBV7-2
cdr3_aa: CAGSVATGYGYTF; cdr3_nt: TGTGCCGGCAGCGTAGCCACAGGCTATGGCTACACCTTC; clone_size: NA; j_call: TRBJ1-2; d_call: NA; v_call: TRBV9
cdr3_aa: CASSPRLEGTQYF; cdr3_nt: TGTGCCAGCAGCCCCAGACTCGAGGGGACCCAGTACTTC; clone_size: few; j_call: TRBJ2-5; d_call: NA; v_call: TRBV7-2
cdr3_aa: CASSLDRGIGEKLFF; cdr3_nt: TGCGCCAGCAGCTTGGACAGGGGGATCGGTGAAAAACTGTTTTTT; clone_size: few; j_call: TRBJ1-4; d_call: TRBD1; v_call: TRBV5-1
cdr3_aa: CASSPRGQGASTDTQYF; cdr3_nt: TGTGCCAGCAGCCCTCGGGGACAGGGGGCGAGCACAGATACGCAGTATTTT; clone_size: NA; j_call: TRBJ2-3; d_call: TRBD1; v_call: TRBV5-6
cdr3_aa: CASSSPAQETQYF; cdr3_nt: TGTGCCAGCTCAAGCCCTGCCCAAGAGACCCAGTACTTC; clone_size: NA; j_call: TRBJ2-5; d_call: NA; v_call: TRBV18
cdr3_aa: CASRLTNQPQHF; cdr3_nt: TGTGCCAGCAGGTTAACCAATCAGCCCCAGCATTTT; clone_size: NA; j_call: TRBJ1-5; d_call: NA; v_call: TRBV6-6
cdr3_aa: CASSLTGGSIEQYF; cdr3_nt: TGTGCCAGCAGCTTAACAGGGGGTAGTATCGAGCAGTACTTC; clone_size: NA; j_call: TRBJ2-7; d_call: TRBD1; v_call: TRBV7-2
cdr3_aa: CASSGGRTYEQYF; cdr3_nt: TGTGCCAGCAGCGGGGGCAGAACCTACGAGCAGTACTTC; clone_size: NA; j_call: TRBJ2-7; d_call: NA; v_call: TRBV12-3/TRBV12-4
cdr3_aa: CASSLEVRTVEQFF; cdr3_nt: TGTGCCAGCAGCTTGGAGGTCCGGACCGTTGAGCAGTTCTTC; clone_size: NA; j_call: TRBJ2-1; d_call: NA; v_call: TRBV5-5
cdr3_aa: CASSRVRGGAVYF; cdr3_nt: TGTGCCAGCAGCCGAGTCCGAGGGGGGGCGGTCTACTTC; clone_size: NA; j_call: TRBJ2-7; d_call: NA; v_call: TRBV14